This T cell receptor beta chain was identified during a study of cytomegalovirus exposure and HLA in healthy donors. Findings and caveats of the study: Most TCRs appeared rarely, but some public TCRs recurred in many donors. TCR beta V- and J-gene trimming, according to a later analysis, was linked to a missense DCLRE1C variant. TRBV6-2, TRBV6-3 and other indistinguishable V segments were excluded.

Use of 60 Vbeta and 13 Jbeta primers characterized the PCR. Produced via immunoSEQ multiplex PCR; TCRdb's table is partial and in-frame only. The sample table sets out about 130,000 clones. With V trimmed by 4 bases and J by 4 bases, 6 bases remained unmatched. The germline V gene encodes CDR1 SGHNT and CDR2 YYREEE (reference sequence). CDR3 length: 14 amino acids. In the case of this clone: Its target is unknown.

This receptor was taken from a woman aged 60 to 75 in good health and CMV-seronegative. The sequenced material came from PBMCs. The chain couples TRBV5-4 to TRBJ1-2, with 8 bases identical to TRBD1. Here the CDR3 DNA reads TGTGCCAGCAGCGGGGGACAGGAGTTCTATGGCTACACCTTC. Translating gives CASSGGQEFYGYTF.